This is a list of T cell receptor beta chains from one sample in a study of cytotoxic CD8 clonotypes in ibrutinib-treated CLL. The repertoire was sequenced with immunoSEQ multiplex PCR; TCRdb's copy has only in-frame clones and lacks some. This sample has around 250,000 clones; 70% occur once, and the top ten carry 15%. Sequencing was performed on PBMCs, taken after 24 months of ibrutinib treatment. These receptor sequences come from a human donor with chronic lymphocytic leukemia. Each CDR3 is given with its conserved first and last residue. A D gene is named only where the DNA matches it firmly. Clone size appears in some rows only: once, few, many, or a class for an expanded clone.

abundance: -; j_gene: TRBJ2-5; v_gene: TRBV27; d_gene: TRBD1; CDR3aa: CASSLYGDSIRTQYF; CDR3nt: TGTGCCAGCAGTTTGTACGGGGACAGTATAAGGACCCAGTACTTC
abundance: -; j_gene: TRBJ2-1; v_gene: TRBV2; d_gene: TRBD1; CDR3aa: CASSPTGQGSEQFF; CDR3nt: TGTGCCAGCAGCCCAACGGGACAGGGTAGTGAGCAGTTCTTC
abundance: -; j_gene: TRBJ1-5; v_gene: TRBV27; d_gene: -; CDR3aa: CASSPGLSPRPQHF; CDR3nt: TGTGCCAGCAGTCCCGGACTGAGCCCGAGGCCCCAGCATTTT
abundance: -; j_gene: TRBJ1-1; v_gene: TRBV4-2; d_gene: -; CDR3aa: CASSLTYSKNTEAFF; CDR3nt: TGTGCCAGCAGTCTAACCTACAGCAAGAACACTGAAGCTTTCTTT
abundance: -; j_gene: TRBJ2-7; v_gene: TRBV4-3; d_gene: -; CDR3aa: CASSPDRRAWEQYF; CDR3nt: TGCGCCAGCAGCCCGGACCGCCGGGCCTGGGAGCAGTACTTC
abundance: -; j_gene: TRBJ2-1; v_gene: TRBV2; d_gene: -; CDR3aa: CASSNTLENEQFF; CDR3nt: TGTGCCAGCAGCAACACTCTAGAAAACGAGCAGTTCTTC
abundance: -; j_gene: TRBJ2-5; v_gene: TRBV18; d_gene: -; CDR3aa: CASSPTGRETQYF; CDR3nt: TGTGCCAGCTCACCGACGGGCCGAGAGACCCAGTACTTC
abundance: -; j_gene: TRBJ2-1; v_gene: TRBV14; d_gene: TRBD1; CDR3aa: CASSPYKGQGVNEQFF; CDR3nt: TGTGCCAGCAGCCCGTATAAGGGACAGGGGGTGAATGAGCAGTTCTTC
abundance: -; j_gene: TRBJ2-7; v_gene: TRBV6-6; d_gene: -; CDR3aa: CASSYSPTLSYEQYF; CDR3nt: TGTGCCAGCAGTTACTCCCCTACGCTTAGTTACGAGCAGTACTTC
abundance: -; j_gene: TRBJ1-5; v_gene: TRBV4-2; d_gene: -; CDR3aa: CASSREIDSNQPQHF; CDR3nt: TGTGCCAGCAGCCGTGAGATAGATAGCAATCAGCCCCAGCATTTT
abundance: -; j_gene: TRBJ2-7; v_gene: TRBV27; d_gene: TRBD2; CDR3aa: CASTGGLEGYEQYF; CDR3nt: TGTGCCAGCACAGGAGGACTAGAGGGCTACGAGCAGTACTTC
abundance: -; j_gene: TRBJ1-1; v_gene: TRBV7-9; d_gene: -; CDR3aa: CASSLRQGSEAFF; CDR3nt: TGTGCCAGCAGCTTAAGGCAGGGGTCTGAAGCTTTCTTT
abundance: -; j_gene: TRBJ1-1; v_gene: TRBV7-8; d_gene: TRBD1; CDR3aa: CASSLTGTGGTEAFF; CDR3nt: TGTGCCAGCAGCTTAACTGGGACAGGGGGCACTGAAGCTTTCTTT
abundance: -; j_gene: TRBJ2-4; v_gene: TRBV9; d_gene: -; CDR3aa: CASSVGLGENIQYF; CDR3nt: TGTGCCAGCAGCGTAGGTTTAGGGGAAAACATTCAGTACTTC
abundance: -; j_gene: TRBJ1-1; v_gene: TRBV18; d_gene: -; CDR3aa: CASRHLNTEAFF; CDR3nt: TGTGCCAGCCGGCACCTGAACACTGAAGCTTTCTTT
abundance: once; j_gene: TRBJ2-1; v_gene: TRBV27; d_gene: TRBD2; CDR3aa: CASYPGGSYNEQFF; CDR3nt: TGTGCCAGCTACCCGGGGGGGTCCTACAATGAGCAGTTCTTC
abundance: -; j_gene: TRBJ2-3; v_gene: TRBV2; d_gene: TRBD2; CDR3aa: CASSSSGTSTDTQYF; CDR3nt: TGTGCCAGCAGTTCTAGCGGGACTAGCACAGATACGCAGTATTTT
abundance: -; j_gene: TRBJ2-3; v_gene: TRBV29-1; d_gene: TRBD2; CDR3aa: CSVFSGVRPDTQYF; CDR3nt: TGCAGCGTATTTAGCGGGGTCCGTCCCGATACGCAGTATTTT
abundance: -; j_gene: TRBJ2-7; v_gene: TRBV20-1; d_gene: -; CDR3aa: CSATSELEYF; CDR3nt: TGCAGTGCTACGTCCGAGCTGGAGTACTTC
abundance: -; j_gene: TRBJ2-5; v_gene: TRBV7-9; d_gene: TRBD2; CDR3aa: CASSLLAGGPGETQYF; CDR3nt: TGTGCCAGCAGCTTACTAGCGGGAGGGCCGGGAGAGACCCAGTACTTC
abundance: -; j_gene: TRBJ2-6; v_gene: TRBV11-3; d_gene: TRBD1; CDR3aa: CASSPGTAHGGANVLTF; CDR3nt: TGTGCCAGCAGCCCCGGGACAGCCCATGGTGGGGCCAACGTCCTGACTTTC
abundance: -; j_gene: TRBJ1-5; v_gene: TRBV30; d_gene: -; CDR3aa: CASSGTPSNQPQHF; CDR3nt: TGTGCCTCCTCCGGGACACCAAGCAATCAGCCCCAGCATTTT
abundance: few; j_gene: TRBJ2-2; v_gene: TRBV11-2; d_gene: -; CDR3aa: CASSLVEGYTGELFF; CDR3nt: TGTGCCAGCAGCTTAGTGGAGGGGTACACCGGGGAGCTGTTTTTT
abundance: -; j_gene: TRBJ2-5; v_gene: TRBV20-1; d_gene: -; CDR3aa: CSAIPVETQYF; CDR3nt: TGCAGTGCCATCCCCGTGGAGACCCAGTACTTC
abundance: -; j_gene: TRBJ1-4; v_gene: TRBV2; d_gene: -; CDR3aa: CASSVPTTTTNEKLFF; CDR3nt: TGTGCCAGCAGTGTACCAACCACAACCACGAATGAAAAACTGTTTTTT
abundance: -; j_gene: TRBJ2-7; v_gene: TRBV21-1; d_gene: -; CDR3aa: CASTVDGTDYEQYF; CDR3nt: TGTGCCAGCACCGTGGACGGGACCGACTACGAGCAGTACTTC
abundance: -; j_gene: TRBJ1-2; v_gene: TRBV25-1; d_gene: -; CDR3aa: CASSVQGNYGYTF; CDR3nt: TGTGCCAGCAGTGTTCAGGGCAACTATGGCTACACCTTC
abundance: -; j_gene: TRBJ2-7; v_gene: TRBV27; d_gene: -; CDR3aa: CASSLSRGLAKSF; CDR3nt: TGTGCCAGCAGTTTATCGAGGGGGTTGGCGAAAAGCTTC
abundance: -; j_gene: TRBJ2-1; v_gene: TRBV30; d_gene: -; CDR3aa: CAWSAQGNEQFF; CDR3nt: TGTGCCTGGAGTGCACAGGGCAATGAGCAGTTCTTC
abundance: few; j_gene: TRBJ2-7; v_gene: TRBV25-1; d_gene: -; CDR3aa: CASSDAALYEQYF; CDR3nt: TGTGCCAGCAGTGATGCCGCCCTCTACGAGCAGTACTTC
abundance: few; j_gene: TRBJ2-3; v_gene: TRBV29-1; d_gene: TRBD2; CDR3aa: CSVDTSAFSTDTQYF; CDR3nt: TGCAGCGTTGACACTAGCGCATTTAGTACAGATACGCAGTATTTT
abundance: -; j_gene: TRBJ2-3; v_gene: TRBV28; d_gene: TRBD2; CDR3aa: CATAGRGRWRDTQYF; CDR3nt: TGTGCCACCGCAGGGCGCGGGAGGTGGAGAGATACGCAGTATTTT
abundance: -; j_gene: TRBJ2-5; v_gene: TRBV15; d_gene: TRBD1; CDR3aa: CATSGYRTGEGETQYF; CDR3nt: TGTGCCACCAGCGGGTACCGGACAGGGGAAGGGGAGACCCAGTACTTC
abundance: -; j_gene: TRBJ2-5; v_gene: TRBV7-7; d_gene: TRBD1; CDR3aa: CASSLAGGQGETQYF; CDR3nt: TGTGCTAGCAGCTTAGCAGGAGGACAGGGGGAGACCCAGTACTTC
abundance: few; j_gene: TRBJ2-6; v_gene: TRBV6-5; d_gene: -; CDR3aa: CASSYGGAGANVLTF; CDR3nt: TGTGCCAGCAGTTACGGGGGAGCCGGGGCCAACGTCCTGACTTTC
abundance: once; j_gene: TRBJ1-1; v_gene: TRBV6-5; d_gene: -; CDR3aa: CASSYGLGWTEAFF; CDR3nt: TGTGCCAGCAGTTACGGATTGGGTTGGACTGAAGCTTTCTTT
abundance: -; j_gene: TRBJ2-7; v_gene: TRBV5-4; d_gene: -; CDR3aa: CASSLYARSYEQYF; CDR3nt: TGTGCCAGCAGCTTGTATGCCAGGTCTTACGAGCAGTACTTC
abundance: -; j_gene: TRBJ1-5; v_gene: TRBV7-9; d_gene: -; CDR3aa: CASSSEIYQPQHF; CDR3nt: TGTGCCAGCAGCTCCGAAATATATCAGCCCCAGCATTTT
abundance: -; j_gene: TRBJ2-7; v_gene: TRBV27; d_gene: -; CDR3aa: CASTQVGGASYEQYF; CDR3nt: TGTGCCAGCACCCAGGTGGGGGGGGCCTCCTACGAGCAGTACTTC